Below are 23 T cell receptor beta chains sequenced from a single sample in a study of long-term antiretroviral therapy in people with HIV. The immunoSEQ assay was v3.0, run at survey level. Only in-frame clones appear in the TCRdb table, and some are missing; sequencing was by immunoSEQ multiplex PCR. Seen here are 35,000 to 45,000 clones, roughly four fifths observed once, and the top ten hold approximately 14%. The sample in question was unsorted PBMCs, obtained 0.3 years after starting antiretroviral therapy. The receptors shown here come from a man in his late teens or twenties with HIV.

This clone was recorded a few times. The chain joins TRBV9 to TRBJ2-7; 7 bases fit TRBD2. The V gene end was trimmed by 3 bases and the J gene end by 2 bases; junction bases not matched to a gene: 5. Looked up from germline, CDR1 is SGDLS and CDR2 is YYNGEE. CDR3 length: 14 residues. The CDR3 DNA reads as TGTGCCAGCAGCGGCAGGGAGGGGACCTACGAGCAGTACTTC. As protein: CASSGREGTYEQYF.

This rearrangement joins TRBV5-6 to TRBJ2-3; D possibly corresponds to TRBD1 (5 bases). CDR3 length: 16 residues. Germline V gene sequence: CDR1 SGHDT, CDR2 YYEEEE. V gave up 2 bases and J gave up 5 bases, with 18 bases separating them. CDR3 protein: CASSFATSRERDTQYF. CDR3 sequence (DNA): TGTGCCAGCAGCTTCGCAACCAGCAGGGAAAGAGATACGCAGTATTTT.

J is TRBJ1-2 and V is TRBV19; D remains ambiguous. CDR3 length: 13 residues. Germline V gives CDR1 LNHDA, CDR2 SQIVND (reference sequence). Trimming removed 2 bases at V and 0 bases at J, with 4 bases between. The CDR3 DNA reads as TGTGCCAGTAGTATAAGGACTAACTATGGCTACACCTTC. Translating gives CASSIRTNYGYTF.

With respect to this clone: The sample holds other DNA sequences that translate to the same CDR3. The chain employs TRBV7-9 and TRBJ2-7, with D unclear. V was cut by 5 bases and J by 4 bases, with 6 bases left in between. Germline V gives CDR1 SEHNR, CDR2 FQNEAQ (reference sequence). This CDR3 is built from 11 residues. The CDR3 DNA follows: TGTGCCAGCAGCCTCAGATACGAGCAGTACTTC. It is translated as CASSLRYEQYF.

As regards this clone: At the DNA level, this CDR3 is encoded by other sequences in the same sample as well. The V and J genes are TRBV5-1 and TRBJ2-2; D gene ambiguous. CDR1 and CDR2 from the germline V gene are SGHRS and YFSETQ. The V and J ends lost 0 bases and 3 bases respectively, with 6 bases between them. The CDR3 has 14 residues. CDR3 region: CASSLAGYTGELFF. The CDR3 DNA follows: TGCGCCAGCAGCTTGGCTGGTTACACCGGGGAGCTGTTTTTT.

This chain connects TRBV7-8 to TRBJ2-2; D is ambiguous. Germline V CDR1 and CDR2: SGHVS, FQNEAQ. This CDR3 is 16 amino acids long. Trimming took 6 bases from V and 2 from J, leaving 16 bases between them. The CDR3 DNA sequence: TGTGCCAGCAGTTTTAGCCTGGAATCTAACACCGGGGAGCTGTTTTTT. As protein: CASSFSLESNTGELFF.

The rearrangement links TRBV10-2 to TRBJ2-7; 7 nucleotides line up with TRBD2. CDR1 is WSHSY, CDR2 SAAADI, per germline. The CDR3 contains 16 residues. The junction had 7 bases not matched to a gene; V was cut back by 1 base and J by 1 base. The CDR3 sequence: CASSEYAGASSYEQYF. As DNA, the CDR3 is TGCGCCAGCAGTGAGTACGCGGGAGCCTCTTCCTACGAGCAGTACTTC.

V gene TRBV28 combines with J gene TRBJ1-2; 8 positions match TRBD1. Trimming cost V 3 bases and J 3 bases; bases outside gene matches: 6. The CDR3 is 15 amino acids. Germline assignment: CDR1 MDHEN and CDR2 SYDVKM. The chain's CDR3 is CASSFRQGADYGYTF. The CDR3 DNA reads as TGTGCCAGCAGTTTCAGGCAGGGGGCCGACTATGGCTACACCTTC.

This sequence joins TRBV5-4 and TRBJ2-2, with a weak D call TRBD2 (5 bases). Per the germline V gene, CDR1 is SGHNT and CDR2 is YYREEE (reference sequence). V dropped 1 base and J dropped 6 bases, with 7 bases sitting between them. This CDR3 contains 13 residues. The CDR3, as DNA: TGTGCCAGCAGCTTGCCGGGGTCCGGGGAGCTGTTTTTT. It translates to CASSLPGSGELFF.

The chain carries TRBV28 and TRBJ2-7; D might be TRBD2 (5 bases). CDR1 and CDR2 from the germline V gene are MDHEN and SYDVKM. This CDR3 has 15 residues. V lost 3 bases and J 4 bases, leaving 16 bases between the germline ends. CDR3 residues: CASSFLAPGGYEQYF. As DNA, the CDR3 is TGTGCCAGCAGTTTTTTGGCTCCCGGCGGGTACGAGCAGTACTTC.

V and J are TRBV5-1 and TRBJ1-1, with no clear D. The germline V gene encodes CDR1 SGHRS and CDR2 YFSETQ. Trimming stripped 4 bases from V and 1 base from J, with 8 bases between. The CDR3 spans 13 residues. The DNA of the CDR3 is TGCGCCAGCAGCGAACAAGGGAACACTGAAGCTTTCTTT. Translated: CASSEQGNTEAFF.

This clone came up a few times. The chain combines TRBV15 with TRBJ2-1; TRBD2 agrees at 10 bases. Trimming cost V 0 bases and J 7 bases; bases outside gene matches: 3. In germline, CDR1 is LNHNV, CDR2 YYDKDF (reference sequence). This CDR3 has 15 amino acids. In nucleotides, the CDR3 is TGTGCCACCAGCAGAGATATACTAGCGGGAAATGAGCAGTTCTTC. As protein: CATSRDILAGNEQFF.

This rearrangement joins TRBV7-3 to TRBJ2-7; D tentatively fits TRBD1 or TRBD2 (5 bases each). CDR3 length: 15 residues. Between the trimmed V and J ends, which lost 6 bases and 4 bases, there was a span of 19 bases. The germline gives CDR1 SGHTA, CDR2 FQGTGA. CDR3 in DNA: TGTGCCAGCAGTTTTGGGGGTCCCCCGGGATACGAGCAGTACTTC. Translation: CASSFGGPPGYEQYF.

V and J are TRBV5-4 and TRBJ1-4, with 8 bases identical to TRBD1. Germline trimming cut 2 bases from V and 6 bases from J; bases unmatched to any gene: 6. CDR1 SGHNT and CDR2 YYREEE come from the germline V gene (reference sequence). This CDR3 has 15 amino acids. Here the CDR3 reads CASSLSSRGHEKLFF. In DNA, the CDR3 is TGTGCCAGCAGCTTATCAAGCAGGGGGCATGAAAAACTGTTTTTT. Looking up the rest from reference TRBV5-4 and TRBJ1-4 gives the full variable domain: ETGVTQSPTHLIKTRGQQVTLRCSSQSGHNTVSWYQQALGQGPQFIFQYYREEENGRGNFPPRFSGLQFPNYSSELNVNALELDDSALYLCASSLSSRGHEKLFFGSGTQLSVL.

The V call is TRBV7-9, the J call TRBJ2-3; 9 bases match TRBD2. The V gene's germline CDR1 is SEHNR and CDR2 FQNEAQ (reference sequence). V was clipped by 2 bases and J by 4 bases; unmatched bases: 7. The CDR3 extends over 16 amino acids. CDR3 residues: CASSLNRAGGPDTQYF. The CDR3 coding sequence is TGTGCCAGCAGCTTAAACAGAGCGGGGGGCCCAGATACGCAGTATTTT.

Only one count was recorded for this clone. The chain recombines TRBV5-1 with TRBJ1-1; the D gene is possibly TRBD1 (6 bases). The CDR3 is 14 residues long. CDR1 SGHRS and CDR2 YFSETQ come from the germline V gene. Trimming shortened V by 2 bases and J by 4 bases, and 12 bases separated the two germline ends. CDR3 DNA: TGCGCCAGCAGCTTCAATCAGGGGAGCACTGAAGCTTTCTTT. Translation gives CASSFNQGSTEAFF.

This chain uses TRBV25-1 with TRBJ1-2; 9 bases fit TRBD1. Per the germline V gene, CDR1 is MGHDK and CDR2 is SYGVNS. The CDR3 sequence is 17 residues long. Trimming at V came to 3 bases and at J to 5 bases, leaving 13 bases not matched to a gene. The CDR3 bases are TGTGCCAGCAGTGACTCGGGACAGGGTAGTTTTTATTATGGCTACACCTTC. It is translated as CASSDSGQGSFYYGYTF.

This chain joins TRBV7-2 and TRBJ2-7, with D tentatively TRBD1 (6 bases). The germline CDR1 and CDR2 sequences are SGHTA and FQGNSA. The CDR3 has 15 residues. Trimming stripped 3 bases from V and 1 base from J, with 13 bases between. CDR3 nucleotide sequence: TGTGCCAGCAGCTTGCGGTTCGGGACATCCTACGAGCAGTACTTC. This codes for CASSLRFGTSYEQYF. Supplemented by reference TRBV7-2 and TRBJ2-7, the full variable domain reads GAGVSQSPSNKVTEKGKDVELRCDPISGHTALYWYRQSLGQGLEFLIYFQGNSAPDKSGLPSDRFSAERTGGSVSTLTIQRTQQEDSAVYLCASSLRFGTSYEQYFGPGTRLTVT.

The genes are TRBV18 and TRBJ2-7; a weak D match, TRBD1 (5 bases). Germline loops: CDR1 KGHSH, CDR2 LQKENI. V was clipped by 6 bases and J by 0 bases, with 18 bases between them. This CDR3 region has 16 residues. The CDR3 DNA reads as TGTGCCAGCTCCCTGTTCACAGGTCTGAGCTCCTACGAGCAGTACTTC. It is translated as CASSLFTGLSSYEQYF.

This chain connects TRBV5-4 to TRBJ2-3; 7 bases agree with TRBD2. In germline, CDR1 is SGHNT, CDR2 YYREEE (reference sequence). V was pared by 0 bases and J by 4 bases, with 2 bases of the junction left unmatched. This CDR3 is built from 14 residues. CDR3 amino acids: CASSLAGGSDTQYF. The CDR3 nucleotides read TGTGCCAGCAGCTTGGCGGGAGGCTCAGATACGCAGTATTTT.

This chain links TRBV5-6 with TRBJ2-2; D is unresolved. Trimming stripped 0 bases from V and 3 bases from J, with 9 bases between. CDR3 length: 15 residues. Germline loops: CDR1 SGHDT, CDR2 YYEEEE. The CDR3 DNA follows: TGTGCCAGCAGCTTGGTTCTGAGCTACACCGGGGAGCTGTTTTTT. The encoded protein is CASSLVLSYTGELFF.

This clone was seen just once. The chain joins TRBV7-9 to TRBJ1-2; D is unresolved. V gave up 4 bases and J gave up 3 bases, with 15 bases separating them. The CDR3 is 15 amino acids. Germline V gene data show CDR1 as SEHNR and CDR2 as FQNEAQ (reference sequence). The CDR3 bases are TGTGCCAGCAGCTCACCATTCGACGGACACTATGGCTACACCTTC. This codes for CASSSPFDGHYGYTF.

The chain joins TRBV7-6 to TRBJ1-3, with TRBD1 matching 9 bases. CDR1 SGHVS and CDR2 FNYEAQ come from the germline V gene. V gave up 6 bases and J gave up 4 bases; unmatched junction bases: 13. The CDR3 contains 17 residues. DNA for the CDR3: TGTGCCAGCAGTTATTACCCTCCCGGGACAGGGGGAAACACCATATATTTT. The encoded protein is CASSYYPPGTGGNTIYF.